A single sample gave rise to the 18 T cell receptor beta chains below, sequenced in a study of neurological immune-mediated disorders. Each CDR3 protein gets one entry after TCRdb re-called the 5' RACE reads with MiXCR. The sample consists of 84,000 or so distinct CDR3 sequences, 3.5% to 5.5% of them appearing once. Time point defined: longitudinal time-point 3. The specimen sequenced was PBMCs. These receptors were obtained from a woman in her sixties or seventies with multiple sclerosis.

There are many counts of this clonotype. The genes are TRBV6-5 and TRBJ2-5, with 7 bases lining up with TRBD1. In germline, CDR1 is MNHEY, CDR2 SVGAGI. This CDR3 has 15 residues. V trimming: 2 bases; J trimming: 2 bases; junction bases outside the gene matches: 5. The CDR3 nucleotides are TGTGCCAGCAGTTACGGGACAGCGTTTCAAGAGACCCAGTACTTC. Residues: CASSYGTAFQETQYF.

CDR3 residues: CASSSNSGTGYENSPLHF. The CDR3 coding sequence is TGCGCCAGCAGTTCTAACTCCGGGACAGGGTATGAAAATTCACCCCTCCACTTT. This chain uses TRBV5-1 with TRBJ1-6; 9 bases agree with TRBD1. Germline CDR1 is SGHRS and CDR2 is YFSETQ. The CDR3 runs to 18 residues. Trimming cost V 5 bases and J 7 bases; bases outside gene matches: 16.

In its sample, this clonotype was seen many times. J is TRBJ2-7 and V is TRBV28; D remains ambiguous. Per germline, CDR1 MDHEN and CDR2 SYDVKM. This CDR3 has 15 amino acids. Between the trimmed V and J ends, which lost 1 base and 0 bases, there was a span of 10 bases. The CDR3 DNA is TGTGCCAGCAGTTTATCGGGCAAGTCCTCCTACGAGCAGTACTTC. It yields the protein CASSLSGKSSYEQYF.

This clonotype has at least ten counts. The chain carries TRBV14 and TRBJ1-1, with D possibly TRBD1 on 6 matching bases. The CDR3 is 13 amino acids. Trimming stripped 3 bases from V and 3 bases from J, with 8 bases between. The germline CDR1 and CDR2 sequences are SGHDN and FVKESK. The CDR3 sequence is CASSHGQYTEAFF. The CDR3 bases are TGTGCCAGCAGCCATGGACAGTACACTGAAGCTTTCTTT.

This clonotype was detected ten times or more. V is TRBV7-8 and J is TRBJ2-7; 8 positions match TRBD1. Per germline, CDR1 SGHVS and CDR2 FQNEAQ. This CDR3 has 16 amino acids. The V gene end was trimmed by 1 base and the J gene end by 1 base; junction bases not matched to a gene: 6. The CDR3 DNA follows: TGTGCCAGCAGCTTAGTAGGACAGGGTACTTCCTACGAGCAGTACTTC. Translating it yields CASSLVGQGTSYEQYF.

This clonotype was counted ten times or more. The chain uses TRBV29-1 and TRBJ1-1; maybe TRBD1 (5 bases). V shed 5 bases and J shed 8 bases, with 15 bases lying between them. The CDR3 covers 12 residues. The germline V gene encodes CDR1 SQVTM and CDR2 ANQGSEA. The DNA of the CDR3 is TGCAGCGTTTGGCGTGGGACCGGCGAAGCTTTCTTT. It encodes CSVWRGTGEAFF.

There are many counts of this clonotype. The chain recombines TRBV5-1 with TRBJ1-1; possible D gene TRBD1, 6 bases. The CDR3 covers 16 residues. The ends were cut back, 4 bases at V and 1 base at J, with 17 bases in the middle. The germline V gene has CDR1 SGHRS and CDR2 YFSETQ. The CDR3 nucleotides are TGCGCCAGCAGCGCCACCTCAGGGGTCGCGAACACTGAAGCTTTCTTT. It codes for CASSATSGVANTEAFF.

In this sample, this clonotype turned up many times. The J gene is TRBJ2-1, the V gene TRBV5-1; D call uncertain. Trimming shortened V by 4 bases and J by 7 bases, and 9 bases separated the two germline ends. From germline, CDR1 is SGHRS and CDR2 YFSETQ. This CDR3 contains 12 residues. For the CDR3, the DNA is TGCGCCAGCAGCACCCAAGGGAATGAGCAGTTCTTC. Encoded protein: CASSTQGNEQFF.

This clonotype has ten or more counts. The chain links TRBV12-3 or TRBV12-4 to TRBJ1-1; D call uncertain. V lost 3 bases and J 3 bases, leaving 8 bases between the germline ends. The length of the CDR3 is 13 residues. DNA for the CDR3: TGTGCCAGCAGTTTTATAGCGGACACTGAAGCTTTCTTT. This codes for CASSFIADTEAFF.

This clonotype came up many times. V is TRBV12-3 or TRBV12-4 and J is TRBJ2-1, with TRBD2 matching over 13 bases. This CDR3 region has 15 residues. V trimming: 6 bases; J trimming: 9 bases; junction bases outside the gene matches: 8. CDR3 loop: CASRPTSGGYGEQFF. CDR3 coding DNA: TGTGCCAGCAGGCCGACTAGCGGGGGGTATGGTGAGCAGTTCTTC.

This clonotype was observed at least ten times. The chain uses TRBV6-5 and TRBJ1-4, with D hard to call. This CDR3 is built from 13 residues. V was trimmed by 4 bases and J by 4 bases, leaving 7 bases between them. Per the germline V gene, CDR1 is MNHEY and CDR2 is SVGAGI. The CDR3 nucleotides are TGTGCCAGCAGTTTCGGGATTAATGAAAAACTGTTTTTT. It yields the protein CASSFGINEKLFF.

In its sample, this clonotype was seen many times. V gene TRBV12-3 or TRBV12-4 combines with J gene TRBJ2-3; D could derive from TRBD1 or TRBD2 (6 bases each). V was pared by 5 bases and J by 2 bases, with 14 bases between. CDR3 size: 15 residues. CDR3 region: CASSLFGGLTDTQYF. The CDR3 nucleotides read TGTGCCAGCAGTCTCTTCGGGGGCCTCACAGATACGCAGTATTTT.

The table lists this clonotype with many counts. This chain uses TRBV7-9 with TRBJ2-7, with 9 bases that match TRBD2. The CDR3 is 15 amino acids. Trimming took 0 bases from V and 2 from J; bases not matched to a gene: 2. Per the germline V gene, CDR1 is SEHNR and CDR2 is FQNEAQ (reference sequence). In nucleotides, the CDR3 is TGTGCCAGCAGCTTAGCTAGCGGGGGAGCCTACGAGCAGTACTTC. Its translation is CASSLASGGAYEQYF.

This clonotype has ten or more counts. This chain uses TRBV20-1 with TRBJ1-3; 7 bases match TRBD1. The CDR3 has 16 amino acids. V shed 3 bases and J 2 bases; nucleotides not matched to a gene: 10. Germline V gene data show CDR1 as DFQATT and CDR2 as SNEGSKA (reference sequence). CDR3 region: CSARKTGHVTGNTIYF. The CDR3 DNA follows: TGCAGTGCTAGGAAGACAGGGCACGTTACTGGAAACACCATATATTTT.

This clonotype has at least ten counts. The CDR3 protein is CASSPWRTYEQYF. The CDR3 bases are TGTGCCAGCAGCCCCTGGCGAACCTACGAGCAGTACTTC. This rearrangement joins TRBV28 to TRBJ2-7, with no clear D. Germline V gene sequence: CDR1 MDHEN, CDR2 SYDVKM. This CDR3 spans 13 amino acids. Trimming shortened V by 6 bases and J by 2 bases, and 11 bases separated the two germline ends.

This clonotype was seen ten or more times. The chain links TRBV7-2 to TRBJ2-2; 8 bases are shared with TRBD1. CDR3 size: 15 residues. Unmatched junction bases numbered 6, after V lost 5 bases and J lost 4 bases. Germline values: CDR1 SGHTA, CDR2 FQGNSA. The CDR3 region has the DNA TGTGCCAGCAGCCCCGGACAGGGTAGCACCGGGGAGCTGTTTTTT. Its translation: CASSPGQGSTGELFF.

Many counts were recorded for this clonotype. The V call is TRBV20-1, the J call TRBJ2-5; no clear D. Trimming took off 6 bases at V and 3 bases at J, with 11 bases between the two ends. The CDR3 consists of 12 residues. Germline CDR1 reads DFQATT; CDR2 reads SNEGSKA (reference sequence). The CDR3 DNA reads TGCAGTGCCACTGCCCATGAAGAGACCCAGTACTTC. It is translated as CSATAHEETQYF.

This clonotype was counted at least ten times. The chain joins TRBV29-1 to TRBJ2-5; the match to TRBD1 covers 10 bases. Trimming cost V 5 bases and J 5 bases; bases outside gene matches: 8. Germline CDR1 and CDR2: SQVTM and ANQGSEA. CDR3 length: 14 amino acids. As DNA, the CDR3 is TGCAGCGTTCGGACAGGGGGGGGTTTGGAGACCCAGTACTTC. Encoded protein: CSVRTGGGLETQYF.